This TCR beta chain was sequenced in a study of early T cells in non-severe SARS-CoV-2 infection (dated by TCRdb to about 2021). Looking at the study overall: Because TCR sequencing was done on bulk RNA from unsorted whole blood, the alpha and beta chains could not be paired. Results the study describes overall, beyond this receptor: VDJdb matching was skewed toward anti-spike CD8 responses and likely underestimated virus-specific expansions by missing private and CD4 specificities.

As regards this clonotype: No antigen is known for it. Nothing much larger sits one base from this clone, and base qualities are not available.

Set within a cohort of healthcare workers in London, UK, this nested case-control study involved weekly PCR testing of nasopharyngeal swabs along with blood sampling. Healthcare workers were recruited during the week of the UK lockdown, between 23 and 31 March 2020, and followed weekly for up to 16 weeks. Libraries were built with 5' RACE. The sequencer listed for this sample is NextSeq 500. In the TCR library protocol, unique molecular identifiers were attached to individual cDNA molecules to correct for PCR bias and sequencing error. Sequencing covered both TCR alpha and beta chains, and within each sample the abundances of alpha and beta sequences were tightly co-correlated. The published analysis was carried out like this. Decombinator V4 was used to annotate TCR sequences for V gene, J gene and CDR3. Expanded TCRs were defined as changing significantly between any two time points under a Poisson model with p below 0.0001. TCR abundances were normalised to the total number of TCRs sequenced per sample and expressed as counts per million. TRAV1-2 paired with TRAJ12, TRAJ20 or TRAJ33 defined MAIT TCRs, while TRAV10 paired with TRAJ18 defined iNKT TCRs. A search of VDJdb, accessed on 1 November 2021, was run for TCRs annotated to CMV, EBV and SARS-CoV-2, with TCRs annotated for multiple antigens excluded. TCRdb reran the public reads through fastp at Q25 and MiXCR, keeping productive beta chains. Rows with a matching CDR3 protein are joined into one entry that keeps the most common DNA and genes. In this record, the V and J calls reflect TCRdb's handling and not the investigators' own analysis. The sample data list approximately 76,000 distinct CDR3 sequences, and about 14% of these were observed just once. Roughly 3% of the sample belongs to the ten largest clones.

The CDR3 has 12 amino acids, counting the end cysteine and phenylalanine. CDR3 DNA only is kept here, 36 bases in frame from base 1. CDR1 and CDR2 (SGHRS, YFSETQ) derive from the germline V gene. V sheds 4 bases and J sheds 3 bases, leaving 8 bases between their ends. The chain joins TRBV5-1 to TRBJ2-7; the D gene remains uncertain. The TCR comes from an adult who was a healthcare worker with PCR-confirmed SARS-CoV-2 infection or an uninfected control (not recorded which). Sequencing was performed on whole blood. The DNA sequence is TGCGCCAGCAGCGCCCTTAACTACGAGCAGTACTTC. Translated, this gives CASSALNYEQYF.